This T cell receptor beta chain was captured in a study of a mutant IDH1 vaccine in newly diagnosed glioma. Study as a whole: An approximately 62% male, about 38% female split and a mean age of roughly 37 years characterized treated patients. Previous treatment comprised radiotherapy, temozolomide, or both, mostly both. Overall study results and limits: Apparently, pseudoprogression bore no relation to changes among the top peripheral T cell clonotypes.

The V gene's germline CDR1 is SGHVS and CDR2 FQNEAQ. Trimming removed 4 bases from V and 2 bases from J, with 9 bases in between. The CDR3 runs to 14 residues. The protocol was immunoSEQ multiplex PCR, while the TCRdb copy is restricted to in-frame clones and leaves out a portion. This table has roughly 34,000 clones, roughly 89% appearing once. A remark on this clone: Its cognate antigen is unknown.

The time point: week 47, end of study. What each vaccine dose contained was 300 ug of mutant IDH1 20-mer peptide, accompanied by topical imiquimod. Astrocytomas that were new, WHO grade 3 or 4, IDH1-mutant and ATRX-lost were present in the donors. The receptor comes from a woman under 40 with glioma. The rearrangement joins TRBV7-8 to TRBJ2-1; D may match TRBD1 or TRBD2 (5 bases each). Material: PBMCs, obtained from a glioma patient whose treatment included an IDH1 peptide vaccine. Written as DNA, the CDR3 is TGTGCCAGCAGCTCGCAGGGACCCTACAATGAGCAGTTCTTC. This codes for CASSSQGPYNEQFF.